This entry describes one T cell receptor (beta chain). Its antigen is not identified. The source of the sample is a study of blood T cells in healthy people across ages. Primers used in a second PCR of roughly 6 to 11 cycles were a sample-barcoded 5' primer and a J-beta primer mix. TCRdb ran MiXCR on the 5' RACE reads and lists one entry per CDR3 protein. The data contain about 780,000 distinct CDR3 sequences, about 42% of them seen just once; the ten biggest clones take up 15% to 20%. Overall study findings and caveats: Expanded clonotype shifts may have been confounded, as the donors had an unknown CMV status.

The sequencing input was blood. This clonotype was obtained from a man at least 80 years old in good health.

CDR3 amino acids: CASSYPKSRLDPEQFF. In nucleotides, the CDR3 is TGTGCCAGCAGTTACCCGAAAAGCCGGTTAGACCCTGAGCAGTTCTTC. The chain employs TRBV6-2 or TRBV6-3 and TRBJ2-1, with no clear D. Between the trimmed V and J ends, which lost 2 bases and 9 bases, there was a span of 20 bases. Germline CDR1 and CDR2: MNHEY and SVGEGT. The CDR3 contains 16 residues.